These 3 T cell receptor beta chains came from one sample sequenced in a study of response to subunit inactivated influenza vaccine. TCRdb passed the RT-PCR reads through MiXCR, listing each CDR3 protein once. The sample consists of some 800,000 distinct CDR3 sequences, around 20% of them appearing once. This specimen consisted of PBMCs from blood, obtained about 5 days after vaccination. The source of these receptors is a middle-aged man who received an inactivated influenza vaccine.

This clonotype turned up a few times. This rearrangement joins TRBV12-3 or TRBV12-4 to TRBJ1-1; a weak D match, TRBD1 (5 bases). This CDR3 is 15 amino acids long. The germline V and J ends were trimmed by 6 bases and 4 bases, with 18 bases remaining between them. CDR3 sequence (DNA): TGTGCCAGCAGGACCGGGGGGGGATTCGGCACTGAAGCTTTCTTT. This sequence encodes CASRTGGGFGTEAFF.

This clonotype was counted a few times. This chain links TRBV20-1 with TRBJ2-1, with 12 bases identical to TRBD2. This CDR3 contains 17 residues. The V gene end was trimmed by 3 bases and the J gene end by 7 bases; junction bases not matched to a gene: 13. Germline CDR1 DFQATT, CDR2 SNEGSKA (reference sequence). CDR3 DNA sequence: TGCAGTGCTAGGTCACTAGCGGGAGGCCACAGTGTGAATGAGCAGTTCTTC. The encoded protein is CSARSLAGGHSVNEQFF.

The V gene is TRBV20-1, the J gene TRBJ2-1, with D maybe TRBD2 (7 bases). The V end was cut by 5 bases, the J end by 9 bases, with 14 bases between. The CDR3 runs 12 residues. CDR1 is DFQATT, CDR2 SNEGSKA, per germline (reference sequence). Here the CDR3 reads CSASRGASEQFF. CDR3 DNA: TGCAGTGCTTCCCGGGGGGCGAGTGAGCAGTTCTTC.